This T cell receptor beta chain originates from a study of CD8 T cells in ankylosing spondylitis. CDR3 length equals 15 residues. V lost 3 bases, J lost 5 bases, and 16 bases lay in between. Germline V gene lookup returns CDR1 SGHDN and CDR2 FVKESK. Study results and caveats: Reportedly, matched ankylosing spondylitis synovial fluid was significantly enriched for disease-linked clones.

Many counts were recorded for this clonotype. What it recognizes is unknown. TCRdb re-derived calls from the 5' RACE reads in MiXCR, one entry per CDR3 protein. The repertoire has about 36,000 distinct CDR3 sequences, 4.5% to 6% of them found once; the top ten carry over 9.5%. The chain couples TRBV14 to TRBJ2-5; possibly TRBD1 for D (6 bases). The TCR originated in a male donor with ankylosing spondylitis or in good health (not recorded which). Sequencing was carried out using blood, either unsorted or a sorted T cell fraction (not recorded which). For the CDR3, the DNA is TGTGCCAGCAGCCAGCCTACAGGGTGGCGCGAGACCCAGTACTTC. It yields the protein CASSQPTGWRETQYF.